The clone carrying this T cell receptor beta chain occurred once. What it binds is not known. This sample is part of a study of beta chain features in type 1 diabetes. Study results and limitations: Compared to healthy donors, patients appeared to have naive, central memory and Treg TCRB repertoires that were more alike. Any PCR bias toward short templates would affect both groups alike.

Unmatched junction bases numbered 6, after V lost 7 bases and J lost 2 bases. The CDR3 runs to 14 residues. Per the germline V gene, CDR1 is LNHDA and CDR2 is SQIVND (reference sequence). Cell sorting via CD45RO/CCR7/CD25/CD127/CD95/CD27 was performed to obtain CD4+ naive, central memory, regulatory and stem cell-like memory cells. Reverse transcription of all isolated RNA meant that expressed TCRB transcripts were sequenced. The method was immunoSEQ multiplex PCR; TCRdb's version includes in-frame clones alone and lacks a portion of them. In the table there are 810,000 or so clones, 17% of which are singletons.

The clonotype comes from a woman between 18 and 30 years old in good health. Sequenced: naive CD4+ T cells from blood. This chain joins TRBV19 and TRBJ2-3; TRBD2 aligns across 7 bases. DNA of the CDR3: TGTGCCAGTAAAAGTAGCGGGTACACAGATACGCAGTATTTT. Its translation: CASKSSGYTDTQYF. Full variable domain (remainder filled in from reference TRBV19 and TRBJ2-3): DGGITQSPKYLFRKEGQNVTLSCEQNLNHDAMYWYRQDPGQGLRLIYYSQIVNDFQKGDIAEGYSVSREKKESFPLTVTSAQKNPTAFYLCASKSSGYTDTQYFGPGTRLTVL.